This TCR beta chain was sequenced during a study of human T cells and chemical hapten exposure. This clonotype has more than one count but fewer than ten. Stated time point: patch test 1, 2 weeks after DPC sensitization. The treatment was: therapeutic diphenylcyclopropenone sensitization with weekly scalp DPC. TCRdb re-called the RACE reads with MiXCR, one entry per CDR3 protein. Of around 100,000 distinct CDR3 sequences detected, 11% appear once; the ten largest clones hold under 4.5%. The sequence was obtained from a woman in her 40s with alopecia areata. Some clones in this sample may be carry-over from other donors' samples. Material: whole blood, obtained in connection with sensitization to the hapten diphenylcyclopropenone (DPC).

The chain's CDR3 is CAWSALGGAFF. The CDR3 nucleotides read TGTGCCTGGAGCGCCCTGGGGGGAGCTTTCTTT. The chain uses TRBV30 and TRBJ1-1; D may be TRBD1 (5 bases). This CDR3 has 11 amino acids. Trimming stripped 3 bases from V and 10 bases from J, with 12 bases between. Per the germline V gene, CDR1 is GTSNPN and CDR2 is SVGIG (reference sequence). The full variable domain, in which reference TRBV30 and TRBJ1-1 provide the parts outside the CDR3, is SQTIHQWPATLVQPVGSPLSLECTVEGTSNPNLYWYRQAAGRGLQLLFYSVGIGQISSEVPQNLSASRPQDRQFILSSKKLLLSDSGFYLCAWSALGGAFFGQGTRLTVV.